Listed below are T cell receptor beta chains from one sample, sequenced in a study of shared clonotypes between healthy human individuals. Generated by immunoSEQ multiplex PCR, the TCRdb table keeps only in-frame clones and is missing some. The sample has roughly 2.1 million clones; roughly 91% are singletons. The sequenced material came from naive CD8+ T cells from PBMCs. These receptors originate from a man between 18 and 29 years old in good health. Some clones in this sample may be carry-over from other donors' samples. The CDR3 runs from the conserved cysteine through the conserved F or W. The D gene is left open where the match is weak. Size is omitted from some rows. Given values are once, few, many or a class for expanded clones.

>-|-|14|TRBV7-9|TRBJ1-5
CVSSLLGDPQPQHF
TGTGTCAGCAGCTTACTGGGGGACCCTCAACCCCAGCATTTT
>-|TRBD2|15|TRBV27|TRBJ2-1
CASSTGLAGDNEQFF
TGTGCCAGCAGTACCGGACTAGCGGGAGATAATGAGCAGTTCTTC
>-|-|12|TRBV5-4|TRBJ1-4
CASSLGSGVWFF
TGTGCCAGCAGCTTGGGGTCCGGGGTATGGTTTTTT
>-|-|14|TRBV9|TRBJ2-5
CASSVGPGGETQYF
TGTGCCAGCAGCGTAGGCCCCGGGGGTGAGACCCAGTACTTC
>-|-|15|TRBV27|TRBJ1-1
CATTRTGVTNTEAFF
TGTGCCACCACTAGGACGGGAGTAACGAACACTGAAGCTTTCTTT
>few|TRBD1|15|TRBV7-9|TRBJ1-5
CASSGTGVRNQPQHF
TGTGCCAGCAGCGGCACAGGGGTTAGGAATCAGCCCCAGCATTTT
>once|-|12|TRBV28|TRBJ2-3
CAREKIPDTQYF
TGTGCCAGGGAAAAAATCCCAGATACGCAGTATTTT
>-|-|14|TRBV13|TRBJ1-2
CASSPRGEIYGYTF
TGTGCCAGCAGCCCCCGAGGGGAAATCTATGGCTACACCTTC
>-|TRBD1|13|TRBV27|TRBJ1-2
CASAPRQGGGYTF
TGTGCCAGCGCCCCTAGACAGGGTGGTGGCTACACCTTC
>-|-|13|TRBV9|TRBJ2-1
CASSVRVNNEQFF
TGTGCCAGCAGCGTACGGGTAAACAATGAGCAGTTCTTC
>-|-|13|TRBV7-2|TRBJ1-2
CASSLVGQNGYTF
TGTGCCAGCAGCTTAGTCGGACAGAATGGCTACACCTTC
>-|-|14|TRBV6-5|TRBJ2-7
CASSYRRVLYEQYF
TGTGCCAGCAGTTACCGGAGGGTATTATACGAGCAGTACTTC
>once|-|16|TRBV11-3|TRBJ2-2
CASSLKPGRGTGELFF
TGTGCCAGCAGCTTAAAACCAGGGCGCGGGACCGGGGAGCTGTTTTTT
>-|-|17|TRBV4-2|TRBJ2-2
CASSPHGWRENTGELFF
TGTGCCAGCAGCCCCCACGGGTGGCGAGAGAACACCGGGGAGCTGTTTTTT
>-|-|14|TRBV5-6|TRBJ2-7
CASSPLTALGEQYF
TGTGCCAGCAGCCCTTTGACAGCCCTGGGCGAGCAGTACTTC
>-|-|13|TRBV19|TRBJ1-1
CASSILINTEAFF
TGTGCCAGTAGTATCCTAATAAACACTGAAGCTTTCTTT
>-|TRBD1|14|TRBV11-2|TRBJ2-1
CATWGTGDYNEQFF
TGTGCCACCTGGGGGACAGGGGACTACAATGAGCAGTTCTTC
>-|TRBD2|18|TRBV7-8|TRBJ2-7
CASSFRLAGGKSSYEQYF
TGTGCCAGCAGCTTCCGACTAGCGGGAGGTAAAAGCTCCTACGAGCAGTACTTC
>-|TRBD2|14|TRBV4-3|TRBJ2-7
CASSQDLGLAGMYF
TGCGCCAGCAGCCAAGATCTGGGACTAGCGGGGATGTACTTC
>-|TRBD1|18|TRBV7-9|TRBJ2-7
CASSQLRDRGILSYEQYF
TGTGCCAGCAGCCAGCTCCGGGACAGGGGAATCCTTTCCTACGAGCAGTACTTC
>-|-|14|TRBV30|TRBJ2-7
CAWSVYGLSYEQYF
TGTGCCTGGAGTGTATATGGTCTTTCCTACGAGCAGTACTTC
>once|TRBD2|15|TRBV7-9|TRBJ2-1
CASSLATSGDNEQFF
TGTGCCAGCAGCTTAGCGACTAGCGGAGACAATGAGCAGTTCTTC
>-|-|14|TRBV27|TRBJ1-1
CASSQAGLNTEAFF
TGTGCCAGCAGCCAAGCCGGGCTGAACACTGAAGCTTTCTTT
>-|TRBD1|17|TRBV4-1|TRBJ1-4
CASSQAGQIALSEKLFF
TGCGCCAGCAGCCAAGCGGGACAGATTGCTCTAAGCGAAAAACTGTTTTTT
>-|-|14|TRBV11-1|TRBJ2-7
CASSLRLLSYEQYF
TGTGCCAGCAGCTTACGCCTGCTTTCCTACGAGCAGTACTTC
>few|-|14|TRBV27|TRBJ1-5
CASSLSSVYQPQHF
TGTGCCAGCAGTTTATCTTCGGTTTATCAGCCCCAGCATTTT
>-|-|14|TRBV11-2|TRBJ2-1
CASSLALLHNEQFF
TGTGCCAGCAGCTTGGCTCTGTTGCACAATGAGCAGTTCTTC
>-|-|14|TRBV27|TRBJ1-1
CASSRDGGDTEAFF
TGTGCCAGCAGTAGGGACGGGGGAGACACTGAAGCTTTCTTT
>-|-|13|TRBV19|TRBJ2-5
CASSGREKETQYF
TGTGCCAGTAGTGGGCGGGAAAAAGAGACCCAGTACTTC
>-|-|16|TRBV9|TRBJ2-2
CASSIAGTGIVGELFF
TGTGCCAGCAGCATAGCCGGGACGGGGATCGTTGGGGAGCTGTTTTTT
>-|TRBD1|15|TRBV29-1|TRBJ2-1
CSVVGTGKHFNEQFF
TGCAGCGTTGTCGGGACAGGAAAACATTTCAATGAGCAGTTCTTC
>-|-|15|TRBV15|TRBJ1-4
CATSRDKGSGEKLFF
TGTGCCACCAGCAGAGATAAGGGGAGCGGTGAAAAACTGTTTTTT
>-|-|15|TRBV7-9|TRBJ1-5
CASSSPRTPYQPQHF
TGTGCCAGCAGCAGCCCTCGGACACCGTATCAGCCCCAGCATTTT
>-|TRBD2|15|TRBV7-8|TRBJ2-3
CASSSTGGAGNTQYF
TGTGCCAGCAGCTCGACCGGGGGGGCGGGGAATACGCAGTATTTT
>-|-|14|TRBV4-1|TRBJ2-3
CASSQEGYPDTQYF
TGCGCCAGCAGCCAAGAGGGCTATCCAGATACGCAGTATTTT
>-|TRBD1|15|TRBV4-1|TRBJ2-1
CASSQDPGTVNEQFF
TGCGCCAGCAGCCAAGATCCGGGGACAGTGAATGAGCAGTTCTTC
>-|-|17|TRBV11-2|TRBJ1-4
CASSLGLGSTTNEKLFF
TGTGCCAGCAGCTTAGGACTGGGCAGCACGACTAATGAAAAACTGTTTTTT
>-|-|15|TRBV11-1|TRBJ2-3
CASSLAAGSKDTQYF
TGTGCCAGCAGCTTAGCGGCCGGGAGTAAGGATACGCAGTATTTT
>-|TRBD1|14|TRBV28|TRBJ2-4
CASTWAGGKNIQYF
TGTGCCAGCACCTGGGCAGGGGGCAAAAACATTCAGTACTTC
>-|TRBD1|16|TRBV28|TRBJ2-4
CASSLMGTGEENIQYF
TGTGCCAGCAGTTTGATGGGGACAGGGGAGGAAAACATTCAGTACTTC
>once|-|16|TRBV5-6|TRBJ2-5
CASSLGVIGGQETQYF
TGTGCCAGCAGCTTGGGCGTCATCGGGGGCCAAGAGACCCAGTACTTC
>-|-|13|TRBV5-4|TRBJ1-2
CASSLPTDYGYTF
TGTGCCAGCAGCTTGCCTACGGACTATGGCTACACCTTC
>-|-|16|TRBV30|TRBJ2-1
CAWSVGVAARYNEQFF
TGTGCCTGGAGTGTAGGGGTAGCGGCCCGCTACAATGAGCAGTTCTTC
>-|-|13|TRBV6-5|TRBJ1-1
CASSYSGRTEAFF
TGTGCCAGCAGTTACTCAGGGCGGACTGAAGCTTTCTTT
>-|-|16|TRBV10-3|TRBJ2-3
CAISESQRPSTDTQYF
TGTGCCATCAGTGAGTCGCAGCGGCCTAGCACAGATACGCAGTATTTT
>-|-|14|TRBV10-3|TRBJ2-7
CAISESHTSYEQYF
TGTGCCATCAGTGAGTCGCACACCTCCTACGAGCAGTACTTC